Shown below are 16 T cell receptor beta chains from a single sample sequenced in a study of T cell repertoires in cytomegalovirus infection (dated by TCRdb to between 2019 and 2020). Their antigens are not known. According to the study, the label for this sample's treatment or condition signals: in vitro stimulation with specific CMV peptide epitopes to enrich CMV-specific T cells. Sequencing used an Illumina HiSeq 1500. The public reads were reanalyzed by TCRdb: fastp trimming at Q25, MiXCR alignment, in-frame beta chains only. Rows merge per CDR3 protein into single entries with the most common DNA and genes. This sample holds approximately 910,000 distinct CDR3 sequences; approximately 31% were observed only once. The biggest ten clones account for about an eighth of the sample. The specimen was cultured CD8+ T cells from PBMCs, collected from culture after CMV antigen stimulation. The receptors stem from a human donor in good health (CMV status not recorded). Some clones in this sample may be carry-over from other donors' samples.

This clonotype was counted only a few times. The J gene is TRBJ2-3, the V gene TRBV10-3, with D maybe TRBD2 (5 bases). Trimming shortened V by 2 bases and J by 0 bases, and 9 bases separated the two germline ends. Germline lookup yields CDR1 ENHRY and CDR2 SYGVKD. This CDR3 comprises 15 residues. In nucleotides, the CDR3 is TGTGCCATCAGTGAGGTAGCGCCCAGCACAGATACGCAGTATTTT. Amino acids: CAISEVAPSTDTQYF.

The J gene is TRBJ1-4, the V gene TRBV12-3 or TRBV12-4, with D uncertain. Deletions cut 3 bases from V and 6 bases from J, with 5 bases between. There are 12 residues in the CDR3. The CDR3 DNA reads TGTGCCAGCAGTTTGAGGGATGAAAAACTGTTTTTT. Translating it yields CASSLRDEKLFF.

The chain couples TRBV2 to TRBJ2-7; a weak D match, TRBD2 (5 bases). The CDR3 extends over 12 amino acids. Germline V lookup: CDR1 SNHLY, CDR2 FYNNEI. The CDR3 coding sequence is TGTGCCAACAGTGGAGGAGCCTACGAGCAGTACGTC. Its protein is CANSGGAYEQYV.

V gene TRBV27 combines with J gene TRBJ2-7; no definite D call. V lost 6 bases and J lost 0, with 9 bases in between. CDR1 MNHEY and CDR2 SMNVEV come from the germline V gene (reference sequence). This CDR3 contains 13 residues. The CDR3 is CASRKGGSYEQYF. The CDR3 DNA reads TGTGCCAGCAGAAAGGGCGGCTCCTACGAGCAGTACTTC.

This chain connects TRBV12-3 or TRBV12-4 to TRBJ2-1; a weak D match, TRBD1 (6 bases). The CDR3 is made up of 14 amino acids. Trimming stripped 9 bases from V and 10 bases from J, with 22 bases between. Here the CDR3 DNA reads TGTGCCAGTCTCGGGACATGGGGCACGGAAGAGCAGTTCTTC. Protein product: CASLGTWGTEEQFF.

CDR3 DNA sequence: TGTGCCAGCAGTTTTTTTCCCGGGGCAGATACGCAGTATTTT. It codes for CASSFFPGADTQYF. V is TRBV6-5 and J is TRBJ2-3; D may be TRBD2 (5 bases). The CDR3 is 14 amino acids. V was clipped by 4 bases and J by 4 bases, with 12 bases between them. CDR1 and CDR2 from the germline V gene are MNHEY and SVGAGI.

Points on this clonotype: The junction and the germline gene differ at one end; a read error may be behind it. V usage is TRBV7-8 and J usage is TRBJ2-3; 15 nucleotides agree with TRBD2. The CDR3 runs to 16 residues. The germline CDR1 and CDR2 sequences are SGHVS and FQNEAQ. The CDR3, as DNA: TGTGCCAGCAGCTTAGGGACTAGCGGGGGGGCCACTGCGCAGTATTTC. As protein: CASSLGTSGGATAQYF. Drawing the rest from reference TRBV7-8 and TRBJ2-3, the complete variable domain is GAGVSQSPRYKVAKRGQDVALRCDPISGHVSLFWYQQALGQGPEFLTYFQNEAQLDKSGLPSDRFFAERPEGSVSTLKIQRTQQEDSAVYLCASSLGTSGGATAQYFGPGTRLTVL.

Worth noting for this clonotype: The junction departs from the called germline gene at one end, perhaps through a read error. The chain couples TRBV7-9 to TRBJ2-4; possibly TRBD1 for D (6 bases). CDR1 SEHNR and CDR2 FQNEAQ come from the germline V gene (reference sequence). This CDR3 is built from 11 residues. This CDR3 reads CACSSPTGMYF. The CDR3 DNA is TGTGCCTGCAGCTCACCCACAGGGATGTACTTC.

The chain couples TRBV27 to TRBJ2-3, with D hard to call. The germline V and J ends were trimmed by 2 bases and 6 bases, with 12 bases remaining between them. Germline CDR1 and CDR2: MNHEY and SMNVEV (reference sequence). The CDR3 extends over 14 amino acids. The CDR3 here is CASSLGRPGDTQYF. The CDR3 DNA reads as TGTGCCAGCAGTTTAGGACGGCCCGGCGATACGCAGTATTTT.

CDR3 DNA sequence: TGTGCCAGCAGCCGGGAGCGGGGGATGAACACTGAAGCTTTCTTT. Its protein is CASSRERGMNTEAFF. The chain has TRBV7-9 and TRBJ1-1; D is perhaps TRBD1 (5 bases). Trimming stripped 5 bases from V and 0 bases from J, with 13 bases between. The CDR3 contains 15 residues. Per germline, CDR1 SEHNR and CDR2 FQNEAQ (reference sequence).

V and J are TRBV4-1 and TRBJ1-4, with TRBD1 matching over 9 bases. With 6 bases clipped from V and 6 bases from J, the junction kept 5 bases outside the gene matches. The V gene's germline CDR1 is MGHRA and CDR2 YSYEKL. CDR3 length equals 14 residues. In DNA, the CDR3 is TGCGCCAGCAGACGAGACAGGGGGTATGAAAAACTGTTTTTT. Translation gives CASRRDRGYEKLFF.

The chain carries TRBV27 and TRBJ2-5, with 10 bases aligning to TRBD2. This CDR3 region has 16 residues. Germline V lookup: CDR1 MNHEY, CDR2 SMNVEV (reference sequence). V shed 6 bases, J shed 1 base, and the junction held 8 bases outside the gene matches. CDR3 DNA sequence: TGTGCCAGCAGCCAAACCGGGACTAGCGTCCAAGAGACCCAGTACTTC. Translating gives CASSQTGTSVQETQYF.

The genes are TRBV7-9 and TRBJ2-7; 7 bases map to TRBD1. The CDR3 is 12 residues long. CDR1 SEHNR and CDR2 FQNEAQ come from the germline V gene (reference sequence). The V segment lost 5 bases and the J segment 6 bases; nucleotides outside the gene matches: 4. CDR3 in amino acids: CASSLQGPEQYV. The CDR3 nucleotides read TGTGCCAGCAGCCTACAGGGGCCCGAGCAGTACGTC.

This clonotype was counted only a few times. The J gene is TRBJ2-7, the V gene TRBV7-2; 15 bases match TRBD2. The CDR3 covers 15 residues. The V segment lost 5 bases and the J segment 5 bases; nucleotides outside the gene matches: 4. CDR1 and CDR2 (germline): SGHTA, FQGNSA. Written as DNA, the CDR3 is TGTGCCAGCAGCCCCGGACTAGCGGGGGGGAACGAGCAGTACTTC. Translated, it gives CASSPGLAGGNEQYF.

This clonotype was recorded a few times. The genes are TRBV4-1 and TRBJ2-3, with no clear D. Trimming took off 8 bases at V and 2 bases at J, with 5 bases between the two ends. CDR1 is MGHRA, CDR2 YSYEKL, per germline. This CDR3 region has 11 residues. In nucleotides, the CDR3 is TGCGCCAGCTACCACACAGATACGCAGTATTTT. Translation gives CASYHTDTQYF.

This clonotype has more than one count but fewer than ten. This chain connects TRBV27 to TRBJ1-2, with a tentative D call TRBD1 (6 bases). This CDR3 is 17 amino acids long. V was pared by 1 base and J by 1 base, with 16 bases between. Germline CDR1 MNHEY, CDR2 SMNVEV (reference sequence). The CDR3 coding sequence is TGTGCCAGCAGTTTATTACCAGGGACAACCCTTAACTATGGCTACACCTTC. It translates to CASSLLPGTTLNYGYTF.